Presented here are 32 T cell receptor beta chains from one specimen sequenced in a study of cytomegalovirus exposure and HLA in healthy donors. PCR employed 60 Vbeta and 13 Jbeta primers. The assay was immunoSEQ multiplex PCR, and TCRdb's table has in-frame clones only and misses some. The repertoire holds roughly 100,000 clones, less than 85% seen once, with 2.6% in the top ten. Specimen: PBMCs. Every receptor here comes from a man aged 40-55 years in good health and CMV-seronegative.

This clone was detected once. CDR3 sequence (DNA): TGTGCCAGCACCCGATACGGAGAGACCCAGTACTTC. This codes for CASTRYGETQYF. The gene calls are TRBV6-1 and TRBJ2-5; unclear D gene. Germline V gene data show CDR1 as MNHNS and CDR2 as SASEGT. CDR3 length: 12 amino acids. V was clipped by 7 bases and J by 4 bases, with 10 bases between them.

The V and J genes are TRBV12-5 and TRBJ2-5; 8 nucleotides agree with TRBD2. Trimming removed 5 bases from V and 3 bases from J; junction bases left unmatched: 8. This CDR3 has 15 residues. The V gene's germline CDR1 is LGHNT and CDR2 FRNRAP. In DNA, the CDR3 is TGTGCTAGTGGTGGTACCGGGACTAGAAAAGAGACCCAGTACTTC. As protein: CASGGTGTRKETQYF.

This clone was seen just once. This chain links TRBV7-3 with TRBJ2-7, with TRBD1 identical over 9 bases. Trimming cost V 5 bases and J 3 bases; bases outside gene matches: 8. Germline values: CDR1 SGHTA, CDR2 FQGTGA. The CDR3 has 15 amino acids. The CDR3 bases are TGTGCCAGCAGCCCAGGACAGGGGTTAAACTACGAGCAGTACTTC. Translation gives CASSPGQGLNYEQYF.

This rearrangement joins TRBV7-6 to TRBJ1-2, with TRBD1 matching over 10 bases. Germline lookup yields CDR1 SGHVS and CDR2 FNYEAQ. V was pared by 1 base and J by 8 bases, with 10 bases of the junction left unmatched. This CDR3 is 16 amino acids long. CDR3 region: CASSLGSTGGAGGYTF. The CDR3 bases are TGTGCCAGCAGCTTAGGGTCGACAGGGGGCGCGGGAGGCTACACCTTC.

There are a few counts of this clone. V gene TRBV12-5 combines with J gene TRBJ1-5; TRBD1 aligns across 10 bases. The V segment lost 0 bases and the J segment 15 bases; nucleotides outside the gene matches: 14. CDR3 length: 16 residues. Germline V CDR1 and CDR2: LGHNT, FRNRAP. The CDR3 is CASGLVIRDRGPRMHF. The DNA for the CDR3 is TGTGCTAGTGGTTTGGTAATCCGGGACAGGGGCCCCCGTATGCATTTT.

The CDR3 coding sequence is TGTGCCAGCATTGACAGGGGCGGTCAGCCCCAGCATTTT. Its translation: CASIDRGGQPQHF. The chain couples TRBV6-6 to TRBJ1-5; 8 nucleotides align to TRBD1. The length of the CDR3 is 13 residues. Trimming cost V 7 bases and J 6 bases; bases outside gene matches: 5. Per germline, CDR1 MNHNY and CDR2 SVGAGI (reference sequence).

The V gene is TRBV5-6, the J gene TRBJ2-2; D is unclear. Germline CDR1 SGHDT, CDR2 YYEEEE. Trimming removed 4 bases at V and 2 bases at J, with 15 bases between. This CDR3 has 16 residues. The CDR3: CASSVKHPFNTGELFF. The CDR3 DNA is TGTGCCAGCAGCGTTAAACATCCTTTTAACACCGGGGAGCTGTTTTTT.

This chain links TRBV5-8 with TRBJ2-1; possibly TRBD2 for D (6 bases). V lost 4 bases and J 7 bases, leaving 18 bases between the germline ends. Per the germline V gene, CDR1 is SGHTS and CDR2 is YDEGEE. This CDR3 has 15 amino acids. The CDR3 bases are TGTGCCAGCAGCGCGGGACCGGCTATGGTGAATGAGCAGTTCTTC. This gives the protein CASSAGPAMVNEQFF.

This clone was picked up one time. The chain combines TRBV19 with TRBJ1-4, with 7 bases identical to TRBD1. The CDR3 runs 14 residues. CDR1 and CDR2 (germline): LNHDA, SQIVND (reference sequence). V was pared by 5 bases and J by 7 bases, with 7 bases of the junction left unmatched. CDR3 region: CASSFTGESEKLFF. In DNA, the CDR3 is TGTGCCAGTAGTTTTACAGGGGAGAGTGAAAAACTGTTTTTT.

CDR3 region: CASSVLQSSPLHF. CDR3 sequence (DNA): TGTGCCAGCAGCGTCTTACAGAGTTCACCCCTCCACTTT. The V and J genes are TRBV9 and TRBJ1-6; D uncertain. Germline CDR1 reads SGDLS; CDR2 reads YYNGEE. V was shortened by 2 bases and J by 9 bases, with 9 bases between the two germline ends. CDR3 size: 13 residues.

The chain recombines TRBV5-6 with TRBJ2-1; 11 nucleotides agree with TRBD2. The CDR3 runs to 16 residues. Per germline, CDR1 SGHDT and CDR2 YYEEEE. After removal of 4 bases from V and 9 bases from J, the junction contained 12 bases not matched to a gene. CDR3 residues: CASSIGLAGGLGEQFF. CDR3 nucleotides: TGTGCCAGCAGCATAGGGCTAGCGGGGGGTTTAGGTGAGCAGTTCTTC.

The gene calls are TRBV7-9 and TRBJ2-2; 10 nucleotides line up with TRBD1. There are 16 residues in the CDR3. The V gene end was trimmed by 5 bases and the J gene end by 4 bases; junction bases not matched to a gene: 7. Germline V lookup: CDR1 SEHNR, CDR2 FQNEAQ (reference sequence). The DNA of the CDR3 is TGTGCCAGCAGCCGCGTGGGGACAGGGGCCACCGGGGAGCTGTTTTTT. This encodes CASSRVGTGATGELFF.

A single count supports this clone. This rearrangement joins TRBV4-2 to TRBJ2-5, with 9 bases identical to TRBD2. Germline V lookup: CDR1 LGHNA, CDR2 YNFKEQ. V shed 0 bases, J shed 4 bases, and the junction held 15 bases outside the gene matches. The CDR3 covers 19 residues. The CDR3 reads CASSQDSAGGASGIETQYF. As DNA, the CDR3 is TGTGCCAGCAGCCAAGATAGCGCGGGGGGGGCTAGCGGAATAGAGACCCAGTACTTC.

This clone was observed once. The chain joins TRBV6-5 to TRBJ2-5, with D unclear. The J call may not be correct, given that the DNA end is closer to TRBJ2-7. The CDR3 extends over 14 amino acids. Germline V CDR1 and CDR2: MNHEY, SVGAGI. CDR3: CASSYSNGAYEQYF. The CDR3 nucleotides read TGTGCCAGCAGTTACTCGAATGGGGCCTACGAGCAGTACTTC.

The chain joins TRBV6-5 to TRBJ2-5; TRBD2 aligns across 7 bases. Unmatched junction bases numbered 9, after V lost 7 bases and J lost 1 base. The germline CDR1 and CDR2 sequences are MNHEY and SVGAGI. The CDR3 runs to 15 residues. In nucleotides, the CDR3 is TGTGCCAGCATCCGACCGGGACTACTCCAAGAGACCCAGTACTTC. Protein sequence: CASIRPGLLQETQYF.

This clone showed up just a few times. The chain recombines TRBV6-4 with TRBJ2-7; D is unresolved. The germline V and J ends were trimmed by 2 bases and 4 bases, with 9 bases remaining between them. This CDR3 is 13 amino acids long. Germline assignment: CDR1 MRHNA and CDR2 SNTAGT. Here the CDR3 DNA reads TGTGCCAGCAGTGACCAGGATCCTTACGAGCAGTACTTC. Its protein product is CASSDQDPYEQYF.

The CDR3, as DNA: TGTGCCAGCAGTGAAGAGATAGGGACAGGGTTCTTT. It encodes CASSEEIGTGFF. This chain links TRBV6-1 with TRBJ1-1; 9 positions match TRBD1. Germline values: CDR1 MNHNS, CDR2 SASEGT. V lost 1 base and J lost 14; bases outside the gene matches: 5. The CDR3 loop spans 12 amino acids.

This chain uses TRBV12-5 with TRBJ2-7; a possible D gene is TRBD1 (5 bases). V gave up 6 bases and J gave up 7 bases, with 13 bases separating them. CDR3 length equals 12 residues. CDR1 and CDR2 from the germline V gene are LGHNT and FRNRAP. The CDR3 coding sequence is TGTGCTAGTGGAAAGAACAGGCTTGAGCAGTACTTC. Its translation: CASGKNRLEQYF. Based on the CDR3 plus reference TRBV12-5 and TRBJ2-7, the full variable domain is DARVTQTPRHKVTEMGQEVTMRCQPILGHNTVFWYRQTMMQGLELLAYFRNRAPLDDSGMPKDRFSAEMPDATLATLKIQPSEPRDSAVYFCASGKNRLEQYFGPGTRLTVT.

J is TRBJ1-2 and V is TRBV5-1, with 7 bases lining up with TRBD1. There are 14 residues in the CDR3. V gave up 4 bases and J gave up 6 bases; unmatched junction bases: 9. CDR1 is SGHRS, CDR2 YFSETQ, per germline. DNA of the CDR3: TGCGCCAGCAGCCCGGGTCAGGGGGTTGATGGCTACACCTTC. Its translation: CASSPGQGVDGYTF.

J is TRBJ1-1 and V is TRBV2, with no clear D. The germline gives CDR1 SNHLY, CDR2 FYNNEI. With 10 bases removed from V and 5 bases from J, the gap between germline ends came to 14 bases. The CDR3 runs to 12 residues. The CDR3 here is CATVGRETEAFF. The CDR3 DNA reads as TGTGCCACGGTCGGGAGGGAGACTGAAGCTTTCTTT. Complete variable domain (other parts from reference TRBV2 and TRBJ1-1): EPEVTQTPSHQVTQMGQEVILRCVPISNHLYFYWYRQILGQKVEFLVSFYNNEISEKSEIFDDQFSVERPDGSNFTLKIRSTKLEDSAMYFCATVGRETEAFFGQGTRLTVV.

This chain links TRBV6-5 with TRBJ1-2; possible D gene TRBD1, 5 bases. The germline CDR1 and CDR2 sequences are MNHEY and SVGAGI. V shed 5 bases and J shed 4 bases, with 14 bases lying between them. This CDR3 is 14 amino acids long. The CDR3 protein is CASSAGGVLYGYTF. The DNA for the CDR3 is TGTGCCAGCAGTGCCGGGGGTGTCCTCTATGGCTACACCTTC.

This CDR3 is CASSLLNYEQYF. As DNA, the CDR3 is TGTGCCAGCTCCCTTCTAAACTACGAGCAGTACTTC. This chain connects TRBV18 to TRBJ2-7; D not certain. V was shortened by 6 bases and J by 3 bases, with 9 bases between the two germline ends. The CDR3 extends over 12 amino acids. Germline assignment: CDR1 KGHSH and CDR2 LQKENI.

The J gene is TRBJ2-5, the V gene TRBV7-3; the match to TRBD1 covers 8 bases. The germline V gene has CDR1 SGHTA and CDR2 FQGTGA. With 4 bases clipped from V and 5 bases from J, the junction kept 6 bases outside the gene matches. The CDR3 totals 14 residues. This CDR3 reads CASSYQGAGETQYF. CDR3 nucleotide sequence: TGTGCCAGCAGCTACCAGGGGGCTGGTGAGACCCAGTACTTC.

The chain recombines TRBV5-1 with TRBJ1-1; 7 bases line up with TRBD1. The trim removed 4 bases at V and 0 bases at J, leaving 3 bases unmatched. The CDR3 spans 14 residues. Germline V gene lookup returns CDR1 SGHRS and CDR2 YFSETQ. The CDR3 nucleotides are TGCGCCAGCAGCCCAGGACAGGTGAACACTGAAGCTTTCTTT. It translates to CASSPGQVNTEAFF.

This clone was picked up a small number of times. The J gene is TRBJ2-3, the V gene TRBV30; TRBD2 matches at 11 bases. V lost 2 bases and J lost 1; bases outside the gene matches: 11. From germline, CDR1 is GTSNPN and CDR2 SVGIG (reference sequence). This CDR3 contains 18 residues. The DNA for the CDR3 is TGTGCCTGGAGTTTCGTAGCGGGGGGGCCCGGGGGCACAGATACGCAGTATTTT. Protein: CAWSFVAGGPGGTDTQYF. The full variable domain, with the rest looked up from reference TRBV30 and TRBJ2-3, is SQTIHQWPATLVQPVGSPLSLECTVEGTSNPNLYWYRQAAGRGLQLLFYSVGIGQISSEVPQNLSASRPQDRQFILSSKKLLLSDSGFYLCAWSFVAGGPGGTDTQYFGPGTRLTVL.

V is TRBV29-1 and J is TRBJ2-7, with a weak D call TRBD2 (6 bases). Germline V gene lookup returns CDR1 SQVTM and CDR2 ANQGSEA. The germline V and J ends were trimmed by 6 bases and 3 bases, with 9 bases remaining between them. The CDR3 totals 11 residues. In DNA form, the CDR3 reads TGCAGCGTGGGGGGTTACTACGAGCAGTACTTC. Residues: CSVGGYYEQYF.

This rearrangement joins TRBV6-5 to TRBJ1-6; the match to TRBD1 covers 10 bases. Germline V CDR1 and CDR2: MNHEY, SVGAGI. V gave up 9 bases and J gave up 8 bases; unmatched junction bases: 7. The length of the CDR3 is 14 residues. DNA of the CDR3: TGTGCCAGTGACAGGGGGCGACTCCATTCACCCCTCCACTTT. Protein product: CASDRGRLHSPLHF.

A single count supports this clone. The genes are TRBV13 and TRBJ2-7; 8 bases line up with TRBD1. The CDR3 is made up of 13 amino acids. Germline CDR1 is PRHDT and CDR2 is FYEKMQ (reference sequence). V shed 7 bases and J 5 bases; nucleotides not matched to a gene: 7. CDR3 protein: CASKSGGINEQYF. For the CDR3, the DNA is TGTGCCAGCAAATCAGGGGGCATAAACGAGCAGTACTTC.

The chain is built from TRBV5-1 and TRBJ2-7; the D gene is possibly TRBD2 (6 bases). The germline V and J ends were trimmed by 1 base and 3 bases, with 14 bases remaining between them. Germline lookup yields CDR1 SGHRS and CDR2 YFSETQ. The CDR3 is 15 residues long. The chain's CDR3 is CASSLRGVGGYEQYF. The CDR3 DNA reads as TGCGCCAGCAGCTTGCGTGGGGTCGGGGGCTACGAGCAGTACTTC.

V usage is TRBV27 and J usage is TRBJ2-1; D is uncertain. CDR3 size: 12 residues. The germline V and J ends were trimmed by 4 bases and 6 bases, with 7 bases remaining between them. Germline V gives CDR1 MNHEY, CDR2 SMNVEV (reference sequence). The CDR3 loop is CASSYPGNEQFF. The DNA for the CDR3 is TGTGCCAGCAGTTATCCCGGCAATGAGCAGTTCTTC.

The chain has TRBV29-1 and TRBJ2-3; 12 positions agree with TRBD2. The J segment lost 1 base and the V segment lost 5 bases, leaving 1 base of the junction unmatched. The CDR3 covers 14 residues. The V gene's germline CDR1 is SQVTM and CDR2 ANQGSEA. The CDR3 bases are TGCAGCGTTCGGACTAGCGGGGGCACAGATACGCAGTATTTT. Translation gives CSVRTSGGTDTQYF.

The chain carries TRBV9 and TRBJ2-2, with D maybe TRBD2 (6 bases). Per the germline V gene, CDR1 is SGDLS and CDR2 is YYNGEE. V dropped 6 bases and J dropped 5 bases, with 17 bases sitting between them. This CDR3 has 15 residues. This CDR3 reads CASTGSEGGTGELFF. Written as DNA, the CDR3 is TGTGCCAGCACCGGGTCGGAGGGTGGAACCGGGGAGCTGTTTTTT.